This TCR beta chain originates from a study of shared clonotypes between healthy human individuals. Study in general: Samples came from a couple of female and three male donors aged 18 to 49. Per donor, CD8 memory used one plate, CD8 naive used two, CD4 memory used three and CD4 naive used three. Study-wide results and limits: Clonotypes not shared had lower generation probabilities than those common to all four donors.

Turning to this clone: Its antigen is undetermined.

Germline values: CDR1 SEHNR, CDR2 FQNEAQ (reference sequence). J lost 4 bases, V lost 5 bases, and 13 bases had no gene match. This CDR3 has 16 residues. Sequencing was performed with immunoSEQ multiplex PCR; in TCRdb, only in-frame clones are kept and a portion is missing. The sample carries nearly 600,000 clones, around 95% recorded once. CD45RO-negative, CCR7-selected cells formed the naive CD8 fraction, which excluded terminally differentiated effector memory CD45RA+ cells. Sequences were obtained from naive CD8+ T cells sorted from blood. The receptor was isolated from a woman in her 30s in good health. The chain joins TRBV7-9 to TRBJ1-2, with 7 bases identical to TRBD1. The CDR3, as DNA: TGTGCCAGCAGCCCAGAGACGACAGGGATGGCCTATGGCTACACCTTC. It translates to CASSPETTGMAYGYTF.